Listed below are T cell receptor beta chains from one sample, sequenced in a study of cytomegalovirus exposure and HLA in healthy donors. Clones were read by immunoSEQ multiplex PCR, and TCRdb kept only the in-frame ones, dropping some. The table has around 130,000 clones, 70% to 80% seen once; the top ten hold about 3.1%. The specimen was PBMCs. The receptors were sampled from a human donor in good health. CDR3s include the opening cysteine and the closing phenylalanine or tryptophan. The order of the fields is D gene, clone size, J gene, V gene, CDR3 DNA, CDR3 protein. The D gene is left open where the match is weak. The size entry is marked missing in some rows and otherwise reads once, few, many or a size class.

d_gene: TRBD1; abundance: .; j_gene: TRBJ1-4; v_gene: TRBV6-6; CDR3nt: TGTGCCAGCAGCCCTCGACAGGGAACTACTAATGAAAAACTGTTTTTT; CDR3aa: CASSPRQGTTNEKLFF
d_gene: TRBD2; abundance: .; j_gene: TRBJ2-2; v_gene: TRBV30; CDR3nt: TGTGCCTGGAGGGGGACTAGCGGCCCCGGGGAGCTGTTTTTT; CDR3aa: CAWRGTSGPGELFF
d_gene: .; abundance: .; j_gene: TRBJ2-4; v_gene: TRBV7-9; CDR3nt: TGTGCCAGCAGCTTACCCCGGGACATAGGGACCCCCGAGGACCCCTTGGACTTC; CDR3aa: CASSLPRDIGTPEDPLDF
d_gene: .; abundance: .; j_gene: TRBJ2-3; v_gene: TRBV9; CDR3nt: TGTGCCAGCAGCGTAGTGGAGGGAGCAGCAGATACGCAGTATTTT; CDR3aa: CASSVVEGAADTQYF
d_gene: TRBD1; abundance: .; j_gene: TRBJ1-1; v_gene: TRBV6-6; CDR3nt: TGTGCCAGCAGTCTCATGGACAGGCACACTGAAGCTTTCTTT; CDR3aa: CASSLMDRHTEAFF
d_gene: TRBD1; abundance: .; j_gene: TRBJ2-1; v_gene: TRBV19; CDR3nt: TGTGCCAGTAGTCACAGGGGGCGCAAGTACAATGAGCAGTTCTTC; CDR3aa: CASSHRGRKYNEQFF
d_gene: .; abundance: .; j_gene: TRBJ2-5; v_gene: TRBV4-1; CDR3nt: TGCGCCAACAGCCAAGTTAGCAGGGGGAGGGAGACCCAGTACTTC; CDR3aa: CANSQVSRGRETQYF
d_gene: .; abundance: .; j_gene: TRBJ2-3; v_gene: TRBV5-1; CDR3nt: TGCGCCAGCAGCTCTGGGAGGGGGAGCACAGATACGCAGTATTTT; CDR3aa: CASSSGRGSTDTQYF
d_gene: .; abundance: .; j_gene: TRBJ1-1; v_gene: TRBV7-2; CDR3nt: TGTGCCAGCAGCTTTGGCCACCACACTGAAGCTTTCTTT; CDR3aa: CASSFGHHTEAFF
d_gene: TRBD1; abundance: .; j_gene: TRBJ1-5; v_gene: TRBV28; CDR3nt: TGTGCCAGCAGTGCCGGGACAGGGAAAAATCAGCCCCAGCATTTT; CDR3aa: CASSAGTGKNQPQHF
d_gene: TRBD2; abundance: .; j_gene: TRBJ2-3; v_gene: TRBV9; CDR3nt: TGTGCCAGCAGCGTAGCTAGCGGGGGGGCCAAAGATACGCAGTATTTT; CDR3aa: CASSVASGGAKDTQYF
d_gene: TRBD1; abundance: once; j_gene: TRBJ1-5; v_gene: TRBV5-6; CDR3nt: TGTGCCAGCAGCTTGGGACAGGGGGACAATCAGCCCCAGCATTTT; CDR3aa: CASSLGQGDNQPQHF
d_gene: .; abundance: once; j_gene: TRBJ1-5; v_gene: TRBV7-3; CDR3nt: TGTGCCAGCAGCTTAAGAGGGCTTCATAGCAATCAGCCCCAGCATTTT; CDR3aa: CASSLRGLHSNQPQHF
d_gene: .; abundance: .; j_gene: TRBJ2-5; v_gene: TRBV29-1; CDR3nt: TGCAGCGCTGAACAGGGTAGGCCTAGTACCCAGTACTTC; CDR3aa: CSAEQGRPSTQYF
d_gene: TRBD2; abundance: .; j_gene: TRBJ2-2; v_gene: TRBV5-1; CDR3nt: TGCGCCAGCAGCTCGCCTCCTAAGGGACTAGCGGGGGGCACCGGGGAGCTGTTTTTT; CDR3aa: CASSSPPKGLAGGTGELFF
d_gene: TRBD2; abundance: .; j_gene: TRBJ2-7; v_gene: TRBV6-1; CDR3nt: TGTGCCAGCAGTGAGGGGGGGGGACTAGCGGGAGTCGAGCAGTACTTC; CDR3aa: CASSEGGGLAGVEQYF
d_gene: TRBD1; abundance: few; j_gene: TRBJ1-2; v_gene: TRBV27; CDR3nt: TGTGCCAGCGGAGCACAGGGGACCTATGGCTACACCTTC; CDR3aa: CASGAQGTYGYTF
d_gene: TRBD2; abundance: .; j_gene: TRBJ2-7; v_gene: TRBV4-3; CDR3nt: TGCGCCAGCAGCCAAGAGGGACTAGCGGGGCATGAGCAGTACTTC; CDR3aa: CASSQEGLAGHEQYF
d_gene: TRBD2; abundance: .; j_gene: TRBJ2-3; v_gene: TRBV5-1; CDR3nt: TGCGCCAGCAGCTTAACTAGCGGGGGGGCAGATACGCAGTATTTT; CDR3aa: CASSLTSGGADTQYF
d_gene: .; abundance: .; j_gene: TRBJ1-1; v_gene: TRBV6-5; CDR3nt: TGTGCCAGCTGGGCCGATGAAGCTTTCTTT; CDR3aa: CASWADEAFF
d_gene: TRBD1; abundance: .; j_gene: TRBJ1-1; v_gene: TRBV11-2; CDR3nt: TGTGCCAGCAGCTTAGGACAGGGACTGAACACTGAAGCTTTCTTT; CDR3aa: CASSLGQGLNTEAFF
d_gene: .; abundance: .; j_gene: TRBJ1-1; v_gene: TRBV27; CDR3nt: TGTGCCAGCAGCCCCCGGCGGGGCACTGAAGCTTTCTTT; CDR3aa: CASSPRRGTEAFF
d_gene: .; abundance: few; j_gene: TRBJ2-7; v_gene: TRBV7-3; CDR3nt: TGTGCCAGCAGCTCGAACCCGGGACATAACGAGCAGTACTTC; CDR3aa: CASSSNPGHNEQYF
d_gene: TRBD2; abundance: .; j_gene: TRBJ2-1; v_gene: TRBV18; CDR3nt: TGTGCCAGCTCGGGACTAGCGTACAATGAGCAGTTCTTC; CDR3aa: CASSGLAYNEQFF
d_gene: TRBD1; abundance: few; j_gene: TRBJ1-2; v_gene: TRBV4-1; CDR3nt: TGCGCCAGCAGCCAAGTGACAGGGAACTATGGCTACACCTTC; CDR3aa: CASSQVTGNYGYTF
d_gene: .; abundance: .; j_gene: TRBJ2-1; v_gene: TRBV30; CDR3nt: TGTGCCTTGGCCAATGAGCAGTTCTTC; CDR3aa: CALANEQFF
d_gene: .; abundance: .; j_gene: TRBJ2-1; v_gene: TRBV5-6; CDR3nt: TGTGCCAGCAGCTTGGACGGTACAGGCTACAATGAGCAGTTCTTC; CDR3aa: CASSLDGTGYNEQFF
d_gene: .; abundance: few; j_gene: TRBJ2-1; v_gene: TRBV6-5; CDR3nt: TGTGCCAGCAGTTACTCGGACAGCAATGAGCAGTTCTTC; CDR3aa: CASSYSDSNEQFF
d_gene: TRBD2; abundance: .; j_gene: TRBJ2-5; v_gene: TRBV5-1; CDR3nt: TGCGCCAGCAGCCCACGGGAGGGCCGAGAGACCCAGTACTTC; CDR3aa: CASSPREGRETQYF
d_gene: .; abundance: once; j_gene: TRBJ1-3; v_gene: TRBV7-9; CDR3nt: TGTGCCAGCAGCTTAGGTGCGGGACCTGGAAACACCATATATTTT; CDR3aa: CASSLGAGPGNTIYF
d_gene: TRBD2; abundance: once; j_gene: TRBJ2-7; v_gene: TRBV18; CDR3nt: TGTGCCAGCTCATCGCTGTCGGTAGCGGGAGGGTACGAGCAGTACTTC; CDR3aa: CASSSLSVAGGYEQYF
d_gene: .; abundance: .; j_gene: TRBJ2-7; v_gene: TRBV7-8; CDR3nt: TGTGCCAGCAGCTTAGGGCAGATCTACGAGCAGTACTTC; CDR3aa: CASSLGQIYEQYF
d_gene: .; abundance: once; j_gene: TRBJ2-2; v_gene: TRBV19; CDR3nt: TGTGCCAGTAGTATGCGGACTAACCTGGGGGACACCGGGGAGCTGTTTTTT; CDR3aa: CASSMRTNLGDTGELFF